Detailed here is one TCR beta chain. The data were obtained in a study of cytomegalovirus exposure and HLA in healthy donors. The CDR3 extends over 16 amino acids. Germline V CDR1 and CDR2: MDHEN, SYDVKM. Trimming removed 7 bases from V and 0 bases from J, with 18 bases in between. Both 60 Vbeta primers and 13 Jbeta primers went into the PCR. Measured with immunoSEQ multiplex PCR; TCRdb has only the in-frame clones, and not every one. The data hold around 150,000 clones, with roughly 85% observed a single time. This receptor was identified in a woman aged 25 to 45 in good health and CMV-seronegative. Sequencing was done on a sample of PBMCs. The rearrangement uses TRBV28 and TRBJ1-2; D is unresolved. CDR3: CASTSQAAEANYGYTF. CDR3 nucleotides: TGTGCCAGCACATCCCAGGCTGCAGAAGCTAACTATGGCTACACCTTC.